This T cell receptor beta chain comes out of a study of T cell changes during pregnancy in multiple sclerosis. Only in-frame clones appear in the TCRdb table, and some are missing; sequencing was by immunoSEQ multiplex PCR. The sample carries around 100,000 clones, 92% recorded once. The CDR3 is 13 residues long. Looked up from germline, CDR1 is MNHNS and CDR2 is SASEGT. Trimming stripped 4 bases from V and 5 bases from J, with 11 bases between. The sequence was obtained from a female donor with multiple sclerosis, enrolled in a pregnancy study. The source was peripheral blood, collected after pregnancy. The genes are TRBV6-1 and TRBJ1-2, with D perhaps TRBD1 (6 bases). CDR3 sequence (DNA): TGTGCCAGCAGTGGTACAGGGTATTATGGCTACACCTTC. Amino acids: CASSGTGYYGYTF.